The present T cell receptor beta chain was sequenced within a study of blood T cells in healthy people across ages. Study-level findings and limits: Researchers judged that diversity estimates from one million T cells fell short of true values. TCR beta diversity was tightly associated with the proportion of naive T cells.

The amount of total RNA extracted per sample was at least 5 micrograms. On this clonotype: Its target is not known.

With a J-beta primer mix and a sample-barcoded 5' primer, a second PCR ran 7 to 11 cycles. A 12-random-nucleotide template-switch adaptor tagged each cDNA molecule. TCRdb itself ran the 5' RACE reads through MiXCR, one entry per CDR3 protein. Seen here are 1.5 million to 2 million distinct CDR3 sequences, about two fifths observed once, and the top ten hold around 23%. This CDR3 comprises 14 residues. V lost 3 bases, J lost 11 bases, and 19 bases lay in between. V gene TRBV12-3 or TRBV12-4 combines with J gene TRBJ2-5; D is undetermined. This receptor was obtained from a human donor in good health. Sequenced material: blood. As DNA, the CDR3 is TGTGCCAGCAGTTTTATCAGTTCCTACAATGAGCAGTACTTC. This codes for CASSFISSYNEQYF.